Included here is one TCR beta chain sequence, with context. This entry is derived from a study of blood T cell repertoires in COVID-19. Study as a whole: The samples span acute and convalescent COVID-19 from the United States, Italy and Spain. Sample material is recorded as cDNA or gDNA derived from T cells, B-cell-depleted T cells, or PBMCs.

This CDR3 is 16 amino acids long. The ends lost 4 bases at V and 8 bases at J; junction bases unmatched: 14. Germline V gene data show CDR1 as SGHRS and CDR2 as YFSETQ. Authors' processing steps: It was from reference gene primer amplification that nucleated cell counts were estimated. Produced via immunoSEQ multiplex PCR; TCRdb's table is partial and in-frame only. That table is the source of V, J and clone size, and D and trimming were worked out from the DNA. Of approximately 180,000 clones listed, 87% were seen once; the top ten hold approximately 21%. The sample taken for sequencing was peripheral blood. J is TRBJ2-1 and V is TRBV5-1, with 8 positions matching TRBD2. This sequence originates from a man aged 60-69 years with active or convalescent COVID-19. The CDR3 nucleotides are TGCGCCAGCAGCCCGAAGAGCGGGGGTGCCGGGGATGAGCAGTTCTTC. This translates into CASSPKSGGAGDEQFF.